A selection of T cell receptor beta chains follows, all from one sample in a study of cytomegalovirus exposure and HLA in healthy donors. The repertoire was sequenced with immunoSEQ multiplex PCR; TCRdb's copy has only in-frame clones and lacks some. The data contain some 180,000 clones, about 9% of them singletons. The sequenced sample consisted of PBMCs. The source of these receptors is a woman aged 25-40 years in good health and CMV-seropositive. The CDR3 runs from the conserved cysteine through the conserved F or W. The D gene is left open where the match is weak. Clone size is shown for a subset of rows, as once, few, many or a class of expanded clone.

V gene: TRBV5-1
clone size: NA
J gene: TRBJ2-5
D gene: TRBD2
CDR3 protein: CASSFGLAGEETQYF
CDR3 DNA: TGCGCCAGCAGCTTTGGACTAGCGGGAGAGGAGACCCAGTACTTC

V gene: TRBV4-1
clone size: NA
J gene: TRBJ2-2
D gene: NA
CDR3 protein: CASSRVESNTGELFF
CDR3 DNA: TGCGCCAGCAGCCGAGTCGAATCGAACACCGGGGAGCTGTTTTTT

V gene: TRBV19
clone size: few
J gene: TRBJ2-4
D gene: NA
CDR3 protein: CASSIDRRQIAKNIQYF
CDR3 DNA: TGTGCCAGTAGTATAGATCGGAGACAGATAGCCAAAAACATTCAGTACTTC

V gene: TRBV5-1
clone size: NA
J gene: TRBJ2-5
D gene: TRBD1
CDR3 protein: CASSFGTAQETQYF
CDR3 DNA: TGCGCCAGCAGCTTTGGGACAGCCCAAGAGACCCAGTACTTC

V gene: TRBV9
clone size: NA
J gene: TRBJ2-5
D gene: TRBD2
CDR3 protein: CASSVGGGLALQETQYF
CDR3 DNA: TGTGCCAGCAGCGTGGGGGGGGGACTAGCGCTACAAGAGACCCAGTACTTC

V gene: TRBV11-3
clone size: NA
J gene: TRBJ2-1
D gene: NA
CDR3 protein: CASSLSQYNEQFF
CDR3 DNA: TGTGCCAGCAGCTTATCCCAGTACAATGAGCAGTTCTTC

V gene: TRBV6-6
clone size: few
J gene: TRBJ1-5
D gene: TRBD1
CDR3 protein: CASSGQDSNQPQHF
CDR3 DNA: TGTGCCAGCAGTGGACAGGATAGCAATCAGCCCCAGCATTTT

V gene: TRBV18
clone size: NA
J gene: TRBJ2-2
D gene: NA
CDR3 protein: CASSPSTGELFF
CDR3 DNA: TGTGCCAGCTCACCCAGCACCGGGGAGCTGTTTTTT

V gene: TRBV2
clone size: few
J gene: TRBJ2-1
D gene: TRBD2
CDR3 protein: CASSGGTSAYNEQFF
CDR3 DNA: TGTGCCAGCAGTGGGGGGACTAGCGCGTACAATGAGCAGTTCTTC

V gene: TRBV25-1
clone size: NA
J gene: TRBJ2-2
D gene: NA
CDR3 protein: CATNPGAGELSF
CDR3 DNA: TGTGCCACCAATCCAGGGGCCGGGGAGCTGTCTTTT

V gene: TRBV23-1
clone size: few
J gene: TRBJ1-2
D gene: NA
CDR3 protein: CASSHFFTGYGYTF
CDR3 DNA: TGCGCCAGCAGTCATTTTTTTACAGGGTACGGCTACACCTTC

V gene: TRBV6-6
clone size: few
J gene: TRBJ1-1
D gene: NA
CDR3 protein: CASSYDRNTEAFF
CDR3 DNA: TGTGCCAGCAGTTACGACAGGAACACTGAAGCTTTCTTT

V gene: TRBV10-1
clone size: few
J gene: TRBJ2-7
D gene: NA
CDR3 protein: CASSGSLADYEQYF
CDR3 DNA: TGCGCCAGCAGTGGGTCCTTAGCGGACTACGAGCAGTACTTC

V gene: TRBV27
clone size: many
J gene: TRBJ1-2
D gene: NA
CDR3 protein: CASTPSTVSNYGYTF
CDR3 DNA: TGTGCCAGCACCCCTTCGACAGTGTCTAACTATGGCTACACCTTC

V gene: TRBV29-1
clone size: few
J gene: TRBJ2-1
D gene: TRBD2
CDR3 protein: CSVKLASGSYNEQFF
CDR3 DNA: TGCAGCGTTAAGTTGGCTAGCGGGAGCTACAATGAGCAGTTCTTC

V gene: TRBV2
clone size: NA
J gene: TRBJ1-4
D gene: TRBD1
CDR3 protein: CASSEVSGTDEKLFF
CDR3 DNA: TGTGCCAGCAGTGAAGTGTCCGGGACAGATGAAAAACTGTTTTTT

V gene: TRBV6-5
clone size: NA
J gene: TRBJ1-1
D gene: TRBD1
CDR3 protein: CASSTGGQGWTEAFF
CDR3 DNA: TGTGCCAGCAGTACTGGGGGACAGGGTTGGACTGAAGCTTTCTTT

V gene: TRBV7-2
clone size: NA
J gene: TRBJ2-1
D gene: TRBD2
CDR3 protein: CASSPLAGGNNEQFF
CDR3 DNA: TGTGCCAGCAGCCCACTAGCGGGAGGGAACAATGAGCAGTTCTTC

V gene: TRBV18
clone size: NA
J gene: TRBJ1-1
D gene: NA
CDR3 protein: CASSREGSGFHAFF
CDR3 DNA: TGTGCCAGCTCACGGGAGGGTTCCGGCTTTCACGCTTTCTTT

V gene: TRBV30
clone size: NA
J gene: TRBJ1-2
D gene: NA
CDR3 protein: CAWGVAKLNYGYTF
CDR3 DNA: TGTGCCTGGGGAGTCGCCAAGCTTAACTATGGCTACACCTTC

V gene: TRBV12-5
clone size: NA
J gene: TRBJ1-1
D gene: NA
CDR3 protein: CASGFYTEAFF
CDR3 DNA: TGTGCTAGTGGTTTCTACACTGAAGCTTTCTTT

V gene: TRBV11-3
clone size: NA
J gene: TRBJ2-2
D gene: NA
CDR3 protein: CASSYRGNTGELFF
CDR3 DNA: TGTGCCAGCAGCTATAGGGGGAACACCGGGGAGCTGTTTTTT

V gene: TRBV7-9
clone size: few
J gene: TRBJ1-2
D gene: NA
CDR3 protein: CASTPGHNYGYTF
CDR3 DNA: TGTGCCAGTACTCCGGGACACAACTATGGCTACACCTTC

V gene: TRBV7-9
clone size: NA
J gene: TRBJ2-2
D gene: TRBD1
CDR3 protein: CASSLGTGWTGELFF
CDR3 DNA: TGTGCCAGCAGCTTAGGGACAGGGTGGACCGGGGAGCTGTTTTTT

V gene: TRBV28
clone size: NA
J gene: TRBJ1-2
D gene: TRBD1
CDR3 protein: CASSLAGGYYGYTF
CDR3 DNA: TGTGCCAGCAGTTTAGCAGGGGGGTATTATGGCTACACCTTC

V gene: TRBV19
clone size: few
J gene: TRBJ1-5
D gene: TRBD1
CDR3 protein: CASSMLWDRSYQPQHF
CDR3 DNA: TGTGCCAGTAGTATGTTATGGGACAGATCCTATCAGCCCCAGCATTTT

V gene: TRBV7-2
clone size: NA
J gene: TRBJ2-3
D gene: NA
CDR3 protein: CASPAQYF
CDR3 DNA: TGTGCCAGCCCGGCGCAGTATTTT

V gene: TRBV6-5
clone size: few
J gene: TRBJ1-1
D gene: NA
CDR3 protein: CASSYNLRIPLTEAFF
CDR3 DNA: TGTGCCAGCAGTTACAACCTTCGTATCCCACTCACTGAAGCTTTCTTT

V gene: TRBV27
clone size: NA
J gene: TRBJ2-7
D gene: TRBD2
CDR3 protein: CASSIGTGGGYVEQYF
CDR3 DNA: TGTGCCAGCAGTATAGGTACGGGGGGAGGCTACGTCGAGCAGTACTTC

V gene: TRBV5-1
clone size: NA
J gene: TRBJ2-7
D gene: NA
CDR3 protein: CASRPGLPLFSYEQYF
CDR3 DNA: TGCGCCAGCAGACCGGGACTCCCCCTCTTCAGTTACGAGCAGTACTTC

V gene: TRBV5-1
clone size: NA
J gene: TRBJ2-2
D gene: TRBD2
CDR3 protein: CASSSGLAYGGTGELFF
CDR3 DNA: TGCGCCAGCAGTTCGGGACTAGCCTACGGGGGCACCGGGGAGCTGTTTTTT

V gene: TRBV6-7
clone size: NA
J gene: TRBJ1-1
D gene: TRBD1
CDR3 protein: CASSPTNDPEQGGMNTEAFF
CDR3 DNA: TGTGCCAGCAGTCCCACCAACGACCCGGAACAGGGGGGGATGAACACTGAAGCTTTCTTT

V gene: TRBV7-2
clone size: few
J gene: TRBJ1-2
D gene: TRBD1
CDR3 protein: CASSFSREQGRVGYTF
CDR3 DNA: TGTGCCAGCAGCTTCTCCCGGGAACAGGGGCGAGTTGGCTACACCTTC

V gene: TRBV30
clone size: NA
J gene: TRBJ2-2
D gene: TRBD2
CDR3 protein: CAWRGLAGARTGELFF
CDR3 DNA: TGTGCCTGGAGGGGACTAGCGGGAGCACGCACCGGGGAGCTGTTTTTT

V gene: TRBV7-9
clone size: few
J gene: TRBJ2-5
D gene: NA
CDR3 protein: CASSSYSFVETQYF
CDR3 DNA: TGTGCCAGCAGCTCCTACAGTTTTGTAGAGACCCAGTACTTC

V gene: TRBV5-1
clone size: few
J gene: TRBJ2-7
D gene: TRBD1
CDR3 protein: CASSLGTGEYEQYF
CDR3 DNA: TGCGCCAGCAGCCTCGGGACAGGGGAATACGAGCAGTACTTC

V gene: TRBV7-2
clone size: NA
J gene: TRBJ2-3
D gene: NA
CDR3 protein: CASSLIELDTQYF
CDR3 DNA: TGTGCCAGCAGCTTAATAGAGTTAGATACGCAGTATTTT

V gene: TRBV7-9
clone size: NA
J gene: TRBJ2-3
D gene: NA
CDR3 protein: CASSPRGGYTDTQYF
CDR3 DNA: TGTGCCAGCAGCCCTCGTGGGGGGTACACAGATACGCAGTATTTT

V gene: TRBV6-1
clone size: few
J gene: TRBJ2-3
D gene: NA
CDR3 protein: CASSELQRTDTQYF
CDR3 DNA: TGTGCCAGCAGTGAACTACAGCGCACAGATACGCAGTATTTT

V gene: TRBV9
clone size: NA
J gene: TRBJ2-7
D gene: TRBD2
CDR3 protein: CASSAGTSGRASYEQYF
CDR3 DNA: TGTGCCAGCAGCGCCGGGACTAGCGGGAGGGCCTCCTACGAGCAGTACTTC

V gene: TRBV4-2
clone size: NA
J gene: TRBJ2-1
D gene: TRBD2
CDR3 protein: CASSQGVAGLGRDNEQFF
CDR3 DNA: TGTGCCAGCAGCCAAGGGGTAGCGGGTCTTGGCCGGGACAATGAGCAGTTCTTC

V gene: TRBV7-2
clone size: NA
J gene: TRBJ2-7
D gene: TRBD1
CDR3 protein: CASSLMFTAGGYEQYF
CDR3 DNA: TGTGCCAGCAGCTTAATGTTTACGGCAGGGGGCTACGAGCAGTACTTC

V gene: TRBV29-1
clone size: few
J gene: TRBJ2-5
D gene: NA
CDR3 protein: CSVYNPIGRGMTKETQYF
CDR3 DNA: TGCAGCGTTTATAACCCTATAGGGCGGGGAATGACGAAAGAGACCCAGTACTTC

V gene: TRBV11-2
clone size: few
J gene: TRBJ2-7
D gene: NA
CDR3 protein: CASSRFTTGRRNEQYF
CDR3 DNA: TGTGCCAGCAGCCGATTTACGACAGGGAGGAGGAACGAGCAGTACTTC

V gene: TRBV6-5
clone size: NA
J gene: TRBJ1-2
D gene: NA
CDR3 protein: CASSYASYYCYTF
CDR3 DNA: TGTGCCAGCAGTTACGCCAGCTACTATTGCTACACCTTC

V gene: TRBV6-5
clone size: NA
J gene: TRBJ1-2
D gene: NA
CDR3 protein: CASTTGGKGYTF
CDR3 DNA: TGTGCCAGCACCACCGGCGGTAAGGGCTACACCTTC

V gene: TRBV9
clone size: few
J gene: TRBJ2-3
D gene: TRBD2
CDR3 protein: CASSVGTSGPTDTQYF
CDR3 DNA: TGTGCCAGCAGCGTAGGGACTAGCGGACCAACAGATACGCAGTATTTT

V gene: TRBV5-6
clone size: few
J gene: TRBJ2-7
D gene: TRBD2
CDR3 protein: CASSFLAVISYEQYF
CDR3 DNA: TGTGCCAGCAGCTTTCTAGCGGTCATCTCCTACGAGCAGTACTTC

V gene: TRBV10-3
clone size: few
J gene: TRBJ2-3
D gene: TRBD2
CDR3 protein: CAISPSSGSTDTQYF
CDR3 DNA: TGTGCCATCAGCCCCTCTAGCGGAAGCACAGATACGCAGTATTTT

V gene: TRBV6-4
clone size: NA
J gene: TRBJ1-1
D gene: NA
CDR3 protein: CASSDSGGTEAFF
CDR3 DNA: TGTGCCAGCAGTGACTCCGGGGGGACTGAAGCTTTCTTT

V gene: TRBV25-1
clone size: NA
J gene: TRBJ1-2
D gene: TRBD1
CDR3 protein: CASSEYLGQANYGYTF
CDR3 DNA: TGTGCCAGCAGTGAATACCTCGGACAGGCGAACTATGGCTACACCTTC

V gene: TRBV11-3
clone size: few
J gene: TRBJ2-1
D gene: TRBD2
CDR3 protein: CASSLEASGRREQFF
CDR3 DNA: TGTGCCAGCAGCTTAGAGGCTAGCGGGAGACGAGAGCAGTTCTTC